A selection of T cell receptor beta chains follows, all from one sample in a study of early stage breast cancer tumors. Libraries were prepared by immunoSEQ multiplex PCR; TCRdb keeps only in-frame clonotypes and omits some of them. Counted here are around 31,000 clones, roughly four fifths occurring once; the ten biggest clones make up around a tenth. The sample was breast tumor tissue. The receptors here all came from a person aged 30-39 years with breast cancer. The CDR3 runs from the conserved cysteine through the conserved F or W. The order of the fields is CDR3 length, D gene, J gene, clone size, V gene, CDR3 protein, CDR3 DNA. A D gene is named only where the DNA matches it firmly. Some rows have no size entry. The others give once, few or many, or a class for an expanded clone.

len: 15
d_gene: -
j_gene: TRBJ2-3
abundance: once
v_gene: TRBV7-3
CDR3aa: CASSVPKARGDTQYF
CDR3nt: TGTGCCAGCAGCGTGCCCAAGGCCCGGGGGGATACGCAGTATTTT

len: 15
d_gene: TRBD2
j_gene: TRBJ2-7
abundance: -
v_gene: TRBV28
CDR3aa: CASSTPGLAVYEQYF
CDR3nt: TGTGCCAGCAGTACCCCGGGACTAGCGGTCTACGAGCAGTACTTC

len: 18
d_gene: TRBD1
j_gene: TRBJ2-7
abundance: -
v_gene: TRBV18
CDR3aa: CASSPQGTGGLGSYEQYF
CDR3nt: TGTGCCAGCTCACCACAAGGGACAGGGGGTCTAGGGTCCTACGAGCAGTACTTC

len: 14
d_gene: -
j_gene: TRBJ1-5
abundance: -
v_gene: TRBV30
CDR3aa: CAWSVGGAGQPQHF
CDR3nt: TGTGCCTGGAGTGTGGGGGGGGCAGGACAGCCCCAGCATTTT

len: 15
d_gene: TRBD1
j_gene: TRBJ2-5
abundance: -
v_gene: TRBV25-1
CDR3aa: CASSKRRDRGETQYF
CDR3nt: TGTGCCAGCAGTAAGAGGAGGGACAGGGGAGAGACCCAGTACTTC

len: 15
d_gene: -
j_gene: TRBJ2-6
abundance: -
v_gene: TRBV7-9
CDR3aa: CASSFILSGANVLTF
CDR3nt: TGTGCCAGCAGCTTCATCCTCTCTGGGGCCAACGTCCTGACTTTC

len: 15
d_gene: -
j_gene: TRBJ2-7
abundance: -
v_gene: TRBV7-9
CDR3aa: CASSAALPSSYEQYF
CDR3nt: TGTGCCAGCAGCGCAGCCCTCCCCAGCTCCTACGAGCAGTACTTC

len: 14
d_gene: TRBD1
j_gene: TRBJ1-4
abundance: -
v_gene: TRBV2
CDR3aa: CASSRTGGQGKLFF
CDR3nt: TGTGCCAGCAGCAGGACAGGGGGCCAAGGAAAACTGTTTTTT

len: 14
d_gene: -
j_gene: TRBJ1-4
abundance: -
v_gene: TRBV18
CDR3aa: CASSPPGGEEKLFF
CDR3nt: TGTGCCAGCTCACCACCGGGAGGGGAGGAAAAACTGTTTTTT

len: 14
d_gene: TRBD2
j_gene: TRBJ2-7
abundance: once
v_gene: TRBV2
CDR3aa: CASSGSAGALEQYF
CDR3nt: TGTGCCAGCAGTGGCTCGGCGGGAGCCCTCGAGCAGTACTTC

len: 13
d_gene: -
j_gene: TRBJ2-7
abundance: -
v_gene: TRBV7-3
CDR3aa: CASSLMAGYEQYF
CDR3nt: TGTGCCAGCAGCTTAATGGCTGGCTACGAGCAGTACTTC

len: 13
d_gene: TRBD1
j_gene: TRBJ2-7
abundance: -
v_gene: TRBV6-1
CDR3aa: CASSETGVGEQYF
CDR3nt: TGTGCCAGCAGTGAGACAGGGGTAGGCGAGCAGTACTTC

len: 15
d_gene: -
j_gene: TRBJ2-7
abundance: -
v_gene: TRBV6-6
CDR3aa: CASRGIAATAYEQYF
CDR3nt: TGTGCCAGCAGAGGAATAGCGGCCACCGCCTACGAGCAGTACTTC

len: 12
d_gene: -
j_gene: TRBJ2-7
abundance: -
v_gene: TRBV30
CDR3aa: CAWSGTPYEQYF
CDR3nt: TGTGCCTGGAGCGGGACCCCCTACGAGCAGTACTTC

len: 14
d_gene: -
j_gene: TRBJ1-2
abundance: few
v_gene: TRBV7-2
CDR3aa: CASSPAGTRYGYTF
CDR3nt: TGTGCCAGCAGCCCGGCGGGGACTCGCTATGGCTACACCTTC

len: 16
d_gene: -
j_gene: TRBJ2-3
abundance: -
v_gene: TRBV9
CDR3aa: CASSVRAGSSTDTQYF
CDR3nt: TGTGCCAGCAGCGTCCGGGCGGGTTCTAGCACAGATACGCAGTATTTT

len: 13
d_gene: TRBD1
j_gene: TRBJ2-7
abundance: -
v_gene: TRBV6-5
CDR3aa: CASSYRQGDEQYF
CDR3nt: TGTGCCAGCAGTTACCGACAGGGAGACGAGCAGTACTTC